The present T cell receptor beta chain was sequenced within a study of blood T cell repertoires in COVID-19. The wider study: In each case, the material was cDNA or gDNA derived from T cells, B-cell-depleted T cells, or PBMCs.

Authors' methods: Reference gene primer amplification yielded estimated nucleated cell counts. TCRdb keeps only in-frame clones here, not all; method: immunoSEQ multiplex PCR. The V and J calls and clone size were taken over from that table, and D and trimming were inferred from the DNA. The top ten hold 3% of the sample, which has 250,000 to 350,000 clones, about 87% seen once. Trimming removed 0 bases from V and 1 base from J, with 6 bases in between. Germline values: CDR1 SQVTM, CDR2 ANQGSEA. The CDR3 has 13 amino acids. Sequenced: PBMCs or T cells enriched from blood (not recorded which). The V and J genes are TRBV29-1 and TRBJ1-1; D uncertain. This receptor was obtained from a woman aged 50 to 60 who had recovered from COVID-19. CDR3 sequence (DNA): TGCAGCGTTGAAGACTCCCCGAACACTGAAGCTTTCTTT. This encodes CSVEDSPNTEAFF.